The 8 T cell receptor beta chains below come from one sample, sequenced in a study of blood T cell repertoires in COVID-19. Method: immunoSEQ multiplex PCR; TCRdb's copy keeps in-frame clones and lacks some. The sample lists approximately 150,000 clones, about 83% occurring once. The material sequenced was peripheral blood. The receptors were sampled from a man aged 70 or older who had recovered from COVID-19.

This chain joins TRBV23-1 and TRBJ1-6; tentative D call: TRBD1 (5 bases). TRBV23-1 falls under the ORF class, with uncertain function. The ends were cut back, 0 bases at V and 9 bases at J, with 18 bases in the middle. The CDR3 is 17 amino acids. CDR3 region: CASSQSYAGSTTSPLHF. Written as DNA, the CDR3 is TGCGCCAGCAGTCAATCGTATGCAGGGTCAACTACTTCACCCCTCCACTTT.

The chain uses TRBV30 and TRBJ1-3; D gene uncertain. CDR1 is GTSNPN and CDR2 is SVGIG in the germline V gene (reference sequence). The CDR3 totals 14 residues. V was trimmed by 2 bases and J by 0 bases, leaving 8 bases between them. This CDR3 reads CAWSRGYSGNTIYF. The CDR3 nucleotides are TGTGCCTGGAGTCGGGGATACTCTGGAAACACCATATATTTT.

The chain is built from TRBV7-9 and TRBJ2-2; D gene ambiguous. Germline-derived CDR1 and CDR2 are SEHNR and FQNEAQ (reference sequence). V was trimmed by 2 bases and J by 6 bases, leaving 4 bases between them. The CDR3 runs 12 residues. The CDR3 DNA sequence: TGTGCCAGCAGCTTATCGTCCGGGGAGCTGTTTTTT. Its translation is CASSLSSGELFF.

The CDR3 nucleotides are TGTGCCAGCAGTTACTCTATTAGCGGATCCTACGAGCAGTACTTC. Translated, it gives CASSYSISGSYEQYF. The chain combines TRBV6-5 with TRBJ2-7; D perhaps matches TRBD2 (6 bases). The V gene lost 0 bases and the J gene lost 1 base, with 10 bases spanning the gap. The germline CDR1 and CDR2 sequences are MNHEY and SVGAGI. The CDR3 loop spans 15 amino acids.

The chain combines TRBV3-1 (or the pseudogene TRBV3-2) with TRBJ2-1; 15 bases align to TRBD2. The V gene's germline CDR1 is LGHDT and CDR2 YNNKEL (reference sequence). This CDR3 has 18 amino acids. J lost 9 bases, V lost 3 bases, and 12 bases had no gene match. In nucleotides, the CDR3 is TGTGCCAGCAGCCACGGGACTAGCGGGAGGTTAGGGTCGGGTGAGCAGTTCTTC. It yields the protein CASSHGTSGRLGSGEQFF.

This clone was counted a few times. This sample also contains other DNA sequences that code for the same CDR3. The gene calls are TRBV5-6 and TRBJ1-1; D not certain. The CDR3 is 12 amino acids. Deletions cut 1 base from V and 4 bases from J, with 5 bases between. Germline assignment: CDR1 SGHDT and CDR2 YYEEEE. The CDR3 DNA is TGTGCCAGCAGCTTGAGAGGCACTGAAGCTTTCTTT. Translated: CASSLRGTEAFF.

This chain joins TRBV7-9 and TRBJ1-4; 7 bases map to TRBD1. Germline assignment: CDR1 SEHNR and CDR2 FQNEAQ (reference sequence). V was pared by 5 bases and J by 8 bases, with 11 bases of the junction left unmatched. This CDR3 comprises 15 residues. The CDR3 here is CASSPNYRGREKLFF. The CDR3 coding sequence is TGTGCCAGCAGCCCCAATTACAGGGGAAGGGAAAAACTGTTTTTT.

This clone was seen only once. CDR3: CASSPDRLNTYEQYF. CDR3 sequence (DNA): TGTGCCAGCAGCCCGGACAGACTCAACACCTACGAGCAGTACTTC. The chain recombines TRBV7-9 with TRBJ2-7; a weak D match, TRBD1 (6 bases). The CDR3 runs to 15 residues. Deletions cut 5 bases from V and 2 bases from J, with 16 bases between. Germline V gene data show CDR1 as SEHNR and CDR2 as FQNEAQ (reference sequence).